This entry features one T cell receptor beta chain sequence. The antigen is undetermined. TCRalpha and TCRbeta libraries used 5'RACE with constant-segment primers and UMIs. TCRdb re-derived calls from the 5' RACE reads in MiXCR, one entry per CDR3 protein. The table lists 130,000 to 150,000 distinct CDR3 sequences, 15% to 20% of them singletons. This entry is derived from a study of T-cell memory formation after mild COVID-19. Study-level background: In these data, TCR clusters were largely donor specific.

Study results and limitations: Pre-infection memory held some responding clones, suggesting pre-existing cross-reactive T cells responded. Clones contracting across day 15 to 85 had a balanced CD4/CD8 profile; later expanding clones leaned CD4+.

The CDR3 is made up of 15 amino acids. The ends were cut back, 1 base at V and 5 bases at J, with 12 bases in the middle. Germline CDR1 is MNHNS and CDR2 is SASEGT. The sample taken for sequencing was PBMCs or a T cell subset sorted from them (not recorded which). The chain couples TRBV6-1 to TRBJ2-1; D perhaps matches TRBD2 (6 bases). This clonotype was obtained from an adult woman who had mild COVID-19 (a few samples of this study predate the infection). Cell type and time point are not known. The CDR3 reads CASSEGAGVNNEQFF. In nucleotides, the CDR3 is TGTGCCAGCAGTGAAGGAGCGGGCGTTAACAATGAGCAGTTCTTC.